The 29 T cell receptor beta chains below come from one sample, sequenced in a study of blood T cell repertoires in COVID-19. Clones were read by immunoSEQ multiplex PCR, and TCRdb kept only the in-frame ones, dropping some. The repertoire has around 250,000 clones, approximately 90% of them found once; the top ten carry roughly 2.9%. Sequencing was carried out using PBMCs or T cells enriched from blood (not recorded which). These receptors originate from a man between 40 and 49 years old who had been exposed to COVID-19.

The CDR3 sequence: CASSVDLVGGNTDTQYF. CDR3 nucleotide sequence: TGTGCCAGCAGTGTTGATTTGGTAGGGGGTAACACAGATACGCAGTATTTT. The genes are TRBV2 and TRBJ2-3; D is possibly TRBD1 (6 bases). The length of the CDR3 is 17 residues. V was clipped by 4 bases and J by 2 bases, with 19 bases between them. The V gene's germline CDR1 is SNHLY and CDR2 FYNNEI.

V gene TRBV28 combines with J gene TRBJ1-5, with unresolved D. From germline, CDR1 is MDHEN and CDR2 SYDVKM. V was pared by 6 bases and J by 6 bases, with 12 bases between. The CDR3 runs 13 residues. CDR3 DNA sequence: TGTGCCAGCAGCCGAGGACGGGGTCAGCCCCAGCATTTT. It encodes CASSRGRGQPQHF.

The chain employs TRBV2 and TRBJ2-1; TRBD2 matches 9 bases. CDR3 size: 14 residues. Germline CDR1 reads SNHLY; CDR2 reads FYNNEI. Trimming removed 7 bases from V and 8 bases from J; junction bases left unmatched: 9. The chain's CDR3 is CASTGGSGSYEQFF. For the CDR3, the DNA is TGTGCCAGCACCGGTGGTAGCGGGAGCTATGAGCAGTTCTTC.

The rearrangement links TRBV10-2 to TRBJ1-1; TRBD1 matches 9 bases. The CDR3 has 15 amino acids. The V and J ends lost 2 bases and 5 bases, in that order; junction bases with no gene match: 6. CDR1 and CDR2 from the germline V gene are WSHSY and SAAADI. In nucleotides, the CDR3 is TGCGCCAGCAGTGAGCTGGGACAGGGTGGGACTGAAGCTTTCTTT. Its protein is CASSELGQGGTEAFF.

The genes are TRBV28 and TRBJ1-1, with D tentatively TRBD1 (5 bases). The germline gives CDR1 MDHEN, CDR2 SYDVKM. Deletions cut 4 bases from V and 6 bases from J, with 12 bases between. The CDR3 has 13 residues. DNA of the CDR3: TGTGCCAGCAGTTCGCCCGGGGGGGCTGAAGCTTTCTTT. Residues: CASSSPGGAEAFF.

J is TRBJ1-2 and V is TRBV12-3 or TRBV12-4; a weak D match, TRBD1 (6 bases). V was cut by 6 bases and J by 7 bases, with 15 bases left in between. The CDR3 length is 13 residues. The CDR3 coding sequence is TGTGCCAGCAGCCGATACAGGGTCTCTGGCTACACCTTC. Translation gives CASSRYRVSGYTF.

Only one count was recorded for this clone. V gene TRBV9 combines with J gene TRBJ2-1, with D hard to call. CDR1 and CDR2 from the germline V gene are SGDLS and YYNGEE. V was shortened by 2 bases and J by 5 bases, with 11 bases between the two germline ends. The CDR3 contains 14 residues. The CDR3 protein is CASSVSTPHNEQFF. CDR3 nucleotide sequence: TGTGCCAGCAGCGTCTCCACTCCCCACAATGAGCAGTTCTTC.

The chain has TRBV7-6 and TRBJ2-7; D possibly corresponds to TRBD2 (5 bases). The CDR3 totals 13 residues. The germline V and J ends were trimmed by 5 bases and 6 bases, with 14 bases remaining between them. CDR1 is SGHVS and CDR2 is FNYEAQ in the germline V gene. The CDR3 nucleotides are TGTGCCAGCAGCCTTTCTTCGGGGAGCGAGCAGTACTTC. Its translation: CASSLSSGSEQYF.

The J gene is TRBJ2-5, the V gene TRBV30; 12 bases match TRBD1. The germline V gene has CDR1 GTSNPN and CDR2 SVGIG (reference sequence). The CDR3 sequence is 12 residues long. The CDR3: CALGTGGETQYF. CDR3 in DNA: TGTGCGCTGGGGACAGGGGGCGAGACCCAGTACTTC. The full variable domain, rest sourced from reference TRBV30 and TRBJ2-5, is SQTIHQWPATLVQPVGSPLSLECTVEGTSNPNLYWYRQAAGRGLQLLFYSVGIGQISSEVPQNLSASRPQDRQFILSSKKLLLSDSGFYLCALGTGGETQYFGPGTRLLVL.

The chain carries TRBV2 and TRBJ2-1; 9 bases fit TRBD1. Germline CDR1 SNHLY, CDR2 FYNNEI. The CDR3 is 14 residues long. With 8 bases clipped from V and 6 bases from J, the junction kept 8 bases outside the gene matches. CDR3 DNA: TGTGCCAGCCGATGGACAGGGGCTGGCAATGAGCAGTTCTTC. Amino acids: CASRWTGAGNEQFF.

The chain employs TRBV29-1 and TRBJ1-1; D perhaps matches TRBD1 (5 bases). Germline values: CDR1 SQVTM, CDR2 ANQGSEA. The CDR3 runs 12 residues. V lost 8 bases to trimming and J lost 6 bases, with 16 bases between them. The CDR3 loop reads CSIPAGGAEAFF. The CDR3 DNA reads as TGCAGCATCCCCGCCGGGGGGGCTGAAGCTTTCTTT.

The chain combines TRBV28 with TRBJ1-6; possible D gene TRBD1, 6 bases. The ends were cut back, 8 bases at V and 4 bases at J, with 9 bases in the middle. The CDR3 totals 13 residues. In germline, CDR1 is MDHEN, CDR2 SYDVKM. The CDR3 spells CASQGQYNSPLHF. The CDR3 DNA reads as TGTGCCAGCCAAGGACAGTATAATTCACCCCTCCACTTT.

V and J are TRBV19 and TRBJ1-1; D call uncertain. The V gene's germline CDR1 is LNHDA and CDR2 SQIVND (reference sequence). CDR3 length: 14 amino acids. V lost 8 bases, J lost 3 bases, and 16 bases lay in between. The CDR3 loop reads CASRSRGRYTEAFF. CDR3 sequence (DNA): TGTGCCAGTCGTTCCCGGGGTCGGTACACTGAAGCTTTCTTT.

The rearrangement uses TRBV28 and TRBJ2-1; 8 positions agree with TRBD1. This CDR3 is 15 amino acids long. J was trimmed by 6 bases and V by 5 bases; bases with no gene match: 9. Germline V CDR1 and CDR2: MDHEN, SYDVKM. DNA of the CDR3: TGTGCCAGCAGTCCCTGGACAGGGCTGAGCAATGAGCAGTTCTTC. This sequence encodes CASSPWTGLSNEQFF. Drawing the rest from reference TRBV28 and TRBJ2-1, the complete variable domain is DVKVTQSSRYLVKRTGEKVFLECVQDMDHENMFWYRQDPGLGLRLIYFSYDVKMKEKGDIPEGYSVSREKKERFSLILESASTNQTSMYLCASSPWTGLSNEQFFGPGTRLTVL.

This clone was observed a single time. The V and J genes are TRBV5-1 and TRBJ2-1; TRBD2 aligns across 14 bases. Germline CDR1 SGHRS, CDR2 YFSETQ. Germline trimming cut 0 bases from V and 2 bases from J; bases unmatched to any gene: 7. This CDR3 spans 19 amino acids. CDR3 loop: CASSLAGGLAGVPYNEQFF. The DNA for the CDR3 is TGCGCCAGCAGCTTGGCCGGGGGACTAGCGGGAGTTCCCTACAATGAGCAGTTCTTC.

The J gene is TRBJ2-1, the V gene TRBV2, with a weak D call TRBD1 (6 bases). This CDR3 region has 15 residues. Germline values: CDR1 SNHLY, CDR2 FYNNEI. V was cut by 3 bases and J by 4 bases, with 13 bases left in between. The CDR3 loop reads CASSDWQGPYNEQFF. CDR3 nucleotides: TGTGCCAGCAGTGATTGGCAGGGGCCTTACAATGAGCAGTTCTTC.

Only a few counts were recorded for this clone. This chain joins TRBV27 and TRBJ1-6, with a tentative D call TRBD1 (6 bases). The germline V gene encodes CDR1 MNHEY and CDR2 SMNVEV (reference sequence). V lost 6 bases to trimming and J lost 4 bases, with 13 bases between them. CDR3 length equals 15 residues. For the CDR3, the DNA is TGTGCCAGCAGCACAGGGTTTGCGTATAATTCACCCCTCCACTTT. Translation: CASSTGFAYNSPLHF.

The CDR3 is CASSIYASSGNTIYF. DNA for the CDR3: TGTGCCAGTAGTATTTACGCCAGCTCTGGAAACACCATATATTTT. The chain employs TRBV19 and TRBJ1-3; D not resolved. Germline CDR1 reads LNHDA; CDR2 reads SQIVND (reference sequence). The CDR3 extends over 15 amino acids. With 3 bases removed from V and 0 bases from J, the gap between germline ends came to 9 bases.

This rearrangement joins TRBV7-8 to TRBJ2-3; D might be TRBD2 (6 bases). CDR3 length equals 14 residues. Germline CDR1 SGHVS, CDR2 FQNEAQ. V lost 5 bases, J lost 6 bases, and 15 bases lay in between. In DNA, the CDR3 is TGTGCCAGCAGCCTATCGGTAGGGAGGGATACGCAGTATTTT. Amino acid sequence: CASSLSVGRDTQYF.

The chain employs TRBV6-9 and TRBJ2-2, with a tentative D call TRBD2 (6 bases). Per germline, CDR1 MNHGY and CDR2 SVAAGI. This CDR3 is 14 amino acids long. V was shortened by 7 bases and J by 1 base, with 10 bases between the two germline ends. In DNA form, the CDR3 reads TGTGCCAGCACTCTAGCGAGGAACACCGGGGAGCTGTTTTTT. Translating it yields CASTLARNTGELFF.

The rearrangement links TRBV12-3 or TRBV12-4 to TRBJ2-1, with D uncertain. This CDR3 has 13 residues. The V and J ends lost 7 bases and 10 bases respectively, with 17 bases between them. CDR3 in amino acids: CASMPNLGLEQFF. For the CDR3, the DNA is TGTGCCAGCATGCCCAATTTGGGCCTGGAGCAGTTCTTC.

J is TRBJ1-2 and V is TRBV5-1; weak D call: TRBD1 (6 bases). The ends were cut back, 4 bases at V and 2 bases at J, with 12 bases in the middle. Germline CDR1 reads SGHRS; CDR2 reads YFSETQ. The CDR3 length is 14 residues. The CDR3 loop reads CASSHPGQNYGYTF. In DNA, the CDR3 is TGCGCCAGCAGCCATCCCGGACAGAACTATGGCTACACCTTC.

The chain is built from TRBV5-5 and TRBJ2-2; TRBD2 is a possible D gene (5 bases). The germline V and J ends were trimmed by 4 bases and 5 bases, with 15 bases remaining between them. The CDR3 runs 15 residues. Germline V CDR1 and CDR2: SGHKS, YYEKEE (reference sequence). This CDR3 reads CASSTSKGATGELFF. CDR3 sequence (DNA): TGTGCCAGCAGCACCTCAAAGGGAGCTACCGGGGAGCTGTTTTTT.

The CDR3 DNA is TGTGCCAGCAGCAAAGTGAGGTCGTGGATCATTTACCCTCTCTACGAGCAGTACTTC. Residues: CASSKVRSWIIYPLYEQYF. J is TRBJ2-7 and V is TRBV21-1; TRBD2, the table's D call, was not compared with the DNA. TRBV21-1 is shown as a pseudogene. This CDR3 contains 19 residues.

With respect to this clone: The same CDR3 is also encoded by other DNA sequences in this sample. V is TRBV11-2 and J is TRBJ2-7; TRBD2 aligns across 7 bases. Trimming took 5 bases from V and 3 from J; bases not matched to a gene: 4. The CDR3 is 13 amino acids. Per germline, CDR1 SGHAT and CDR2 FQNNGV. The CDR3 protein is CASSLGLDYEQYF. Written as DNA, the CDR3 is TGTGCCAGCAGCCTAGGACTAGACTACGAGCAGTACTTC.

The rearrangement joins TRBV5-4 to TRBJ2-1; 8 bases match TRBD2. Per the germline V gene, CDR1 is SGHNT and CDR2 is YYREEE (reference sequence). With 4 bases clipped from V and 11 bases from J, the junction kept 8 bases outside the gene matches. The CDR3 extends over 13 amino acids. CDR3 DNA: TGTGCCAGCAGCCCTACTAGCGGCCAACAGCAGTTCTTC. It codes for CASSPTSGQQQFF. The full variable domain, rest sourced from reference TRBV5-4 and TRBJ2-1, is ETGVTQSPTHLIKTRGQQVTLRCSSQSGHNTVSWYQQALGQGPQFIFQYYREEENGRGNFPPRFSGLQFPNYSSELNVNALELDDSALYLCASSPTSGQQQFFGPGTRLTVL.

The chain uses TRBV6-2 or TRBV6-3 and TRBJ2-5, with 10 bases fitting TRBD2. V lost 5 bases and J lost 5; bases outside the gene matches: 5. The CDR3 runs 14 residues. CDR1 is MNHEY and CDR2 is SVGEGT in the germline V gene. CDR3 sequence reads: CASSLLAGSETQYF. CDR3 DNA sequence: TGTGCCAGCAGTCTACTAGCGGGATCGGAGACCCAGTACTTC.

This clone has only a few counts. V gene TRBV3-1 (or the pseudogene TRBV3-2) combines with J gene TRBJ2-1, with 10 bases aligning to TRBD2. In germline, CDR1 is LGHDT, CDR2 YNNKEL (reference sequence). The CDR3 loop spans 20 amino acids. V gave up 0 bases and J gave up 5 bases; unmatched junction bases: 16. The CDR3 region is CASSQDHTGLAYLIDNEQFF. CDR3 DNA sequence: TGTGCCAGCAGCCAAGATCATACGGGACTAGCGTACTTAATTGACAATGAGCAGTTCTTC.

The rearrangement joins TRBV23-1 to TRBJ1-1, with D unclear. TRBV23-1 is known as an ORF, though its function is uncertain. V lost 0 bases and J lost 2, with 19 bases in between. The CDR3 sequence is 18 residues long. As DNA, the CDR3 is TGCGCCAGCAGTCAATCGAAGTTGAGGGATGAAGAAAACACTGAAGCTTTCTTT. The encoded protein is CASSQSKLRDEENTEAFF.